This T cell receptor beta chain was recovered during a study of blood T cell repertoires in COVID-19. At the level of the study: The United States, Italy and Spain supplied acute and convalescent COVID-19 samples. T cells, B-cell-depleted T cells, or PBMCs supplied cDNA or gDNA.

Original data processing: For nucleated cells, counts were estimated from reference gene primer amplification. Some clones are missing from TCRdb's copy, which holds only in-frame ones; the method was immunoSEQ multiplex PCR. The V and J calls and clone size were taken over from that table, and D and trimming were inferred from the DNA. Among roughly 66,000 clones, approximately 86% were seen once, and the ten largest hold about 6.2%. From germline, CDR1 is SGHRS and CDR2 YFSETQ. The CDR3 extends over 15 amino acids. Trimming pared 4 bases from V and 2 bases from J, leaving 12 bases between. This clone was observed a few times.

Sequencing input: peripheral blood. The gene calls are TRBV5-1 and TRBJ1-4; D perhaps matches TRBD1 (6 bases). The sequence derives from a man aged 55 to 69 with acute or convalescent COVID-19. CDR3 region: CASSVTGSTNEKLFF. The CDR3 nucleotides read TGCGCCAGCAGCGTTACAGGGTCCACTAATGAAAAACTGTTTTTT.